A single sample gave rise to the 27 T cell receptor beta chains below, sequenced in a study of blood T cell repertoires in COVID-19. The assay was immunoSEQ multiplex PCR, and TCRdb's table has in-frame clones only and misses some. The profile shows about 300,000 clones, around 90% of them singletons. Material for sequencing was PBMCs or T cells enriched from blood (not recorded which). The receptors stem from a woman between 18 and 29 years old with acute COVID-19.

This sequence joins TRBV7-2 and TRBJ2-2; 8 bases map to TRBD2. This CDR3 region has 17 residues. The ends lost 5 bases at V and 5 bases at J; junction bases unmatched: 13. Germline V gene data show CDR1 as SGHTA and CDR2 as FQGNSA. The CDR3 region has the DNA TGTGCCAGCAGCCGCGGGGGGCAGGGCTTATGGACCGGGGAGCTGTTTTTT. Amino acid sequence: CASSRGGQGLWTGELFF.

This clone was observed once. The CDR3 loop reads CAIRTGVGSGANVLTF. The CDR3 region has the DNA TGTGCCATCAGGACAGGGGTTGGGTCTGGGGCCAACGTCCTGACTTTC. V is TRBV10-3 and J is TRBJ2-6, with 8 positions matching TRBD1. The germline V gene has CDR1 ENHRY and CDR2 SYGVKD. The junction had 5 bases not matched to a gene; V was cut back by 6 bases and J by 1 base. The CDR3 is 16 residues long.

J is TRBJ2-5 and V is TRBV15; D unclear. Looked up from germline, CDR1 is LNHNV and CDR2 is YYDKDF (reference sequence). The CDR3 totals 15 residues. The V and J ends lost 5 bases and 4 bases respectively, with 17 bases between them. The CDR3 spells CATSPRVLELETQYF. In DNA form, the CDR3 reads TGTGCCACCAGCCCCCGGGTTCTCGAGTTAGAGACCCAGTACTTC.

The CDR3 sequence: CASSWGTSGEQFF. CDR3 nucleotide sequence: TGTGCCAGCAGCTGGGGGACTAGCGGTGAGCAGTTCTTC. The chain links TRBV5-6 to TRBJ2-1, with 11 bases fitting TRBD2. This CDR3 comprises 13 residues. Trimming took 3 bases from V and 9 from J; bases not matched to a gene: 2. Germline loops: CDR1 SGHDT, CDR2 YYEEEE.

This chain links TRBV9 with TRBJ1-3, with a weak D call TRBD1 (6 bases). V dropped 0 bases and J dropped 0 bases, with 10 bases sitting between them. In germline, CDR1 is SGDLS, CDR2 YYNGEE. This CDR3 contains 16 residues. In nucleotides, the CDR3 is TGTGCCAGCAGCGTAGACAGGGAGACCTCTGGAAACACCATATATTTT. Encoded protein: CASSVDRETSGNTIYF.

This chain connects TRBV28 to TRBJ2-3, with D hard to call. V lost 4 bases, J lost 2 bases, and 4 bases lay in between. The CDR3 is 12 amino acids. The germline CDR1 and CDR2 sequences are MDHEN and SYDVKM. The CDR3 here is CASSSFTDTQYF. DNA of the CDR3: TGTGCCAGCAGTTCCTTCACAGATACGCAGTATTTT. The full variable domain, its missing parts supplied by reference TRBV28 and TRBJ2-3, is DVKVTQSSRYLVKRTGEKVFLECVQDMDHENMFWYRQDPGLGLRLIYFSYDVKMKEKGDIPEGYSVSREKKERFSLILESASTNQTSMYLCASSSFTDTQYFGPGTRLTVL.

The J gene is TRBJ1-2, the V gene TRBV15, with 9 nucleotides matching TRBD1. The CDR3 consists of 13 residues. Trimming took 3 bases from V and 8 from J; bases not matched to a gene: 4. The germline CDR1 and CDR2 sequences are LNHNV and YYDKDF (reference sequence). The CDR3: CATSRDRGYGYTF. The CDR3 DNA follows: TGTGCCACCAGCAGGGACAGGGGATACGGCTACACCTTC.

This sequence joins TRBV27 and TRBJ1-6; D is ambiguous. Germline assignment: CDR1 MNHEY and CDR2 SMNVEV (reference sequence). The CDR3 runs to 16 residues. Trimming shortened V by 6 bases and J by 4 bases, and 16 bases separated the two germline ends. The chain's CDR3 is CASSFDSRGYNSPLHF. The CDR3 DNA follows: TGTGCCAGCAGCTTCGACTCCCGCGGGTATAATTCACCCCTCCACTTT.

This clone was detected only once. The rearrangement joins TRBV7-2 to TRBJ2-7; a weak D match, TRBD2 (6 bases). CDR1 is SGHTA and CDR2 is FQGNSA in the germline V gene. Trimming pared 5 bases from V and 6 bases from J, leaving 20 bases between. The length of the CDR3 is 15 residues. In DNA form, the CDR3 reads TGTGCCAGCAGCCTGGAGGCGGGACTTTTTTTCGAGCAGTACTTC. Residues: CASSLEAGLFFEQYF.

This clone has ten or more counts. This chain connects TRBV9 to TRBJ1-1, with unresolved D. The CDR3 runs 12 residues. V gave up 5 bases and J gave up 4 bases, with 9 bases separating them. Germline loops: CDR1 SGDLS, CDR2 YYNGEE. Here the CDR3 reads CASRGLGTEAFF. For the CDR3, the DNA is TGTGCCAGCAGAGGACTTGGCACTGAAGCTTTCTTT.

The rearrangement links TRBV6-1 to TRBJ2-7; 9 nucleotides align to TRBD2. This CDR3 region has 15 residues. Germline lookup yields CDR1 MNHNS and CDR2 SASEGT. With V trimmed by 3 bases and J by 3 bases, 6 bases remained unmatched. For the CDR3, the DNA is TGTGCCAGCAGTGACACTAGCGGGCGGAACTACGAGCAGTACTTC. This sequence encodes CASSDTSGRNYEQYF.

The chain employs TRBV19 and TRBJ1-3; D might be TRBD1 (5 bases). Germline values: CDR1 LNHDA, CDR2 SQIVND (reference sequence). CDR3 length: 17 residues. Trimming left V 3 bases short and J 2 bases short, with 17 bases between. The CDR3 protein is CASSISGPSGAGNTIYF. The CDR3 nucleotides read TGTGCCAGTAGTATCTCCGGACCTTCGGGGGCTGGAAACACCATATATTTT.

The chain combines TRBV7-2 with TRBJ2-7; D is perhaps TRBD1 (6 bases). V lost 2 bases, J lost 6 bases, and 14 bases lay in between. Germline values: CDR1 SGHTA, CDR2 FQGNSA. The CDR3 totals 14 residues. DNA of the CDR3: TGTGCCAGCAGCTTATCAGGGGCGCGTCGCGAGCAGTACTTC. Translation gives CASSLSGARREQYF.

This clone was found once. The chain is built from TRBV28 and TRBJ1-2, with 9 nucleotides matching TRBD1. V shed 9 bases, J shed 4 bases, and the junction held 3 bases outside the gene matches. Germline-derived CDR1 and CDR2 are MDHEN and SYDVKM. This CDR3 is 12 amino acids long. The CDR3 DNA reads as TGTGCCAGTACGACAGGGGGCTATGGCTACACCTTC. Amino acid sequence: CASTTGGYGYTF.

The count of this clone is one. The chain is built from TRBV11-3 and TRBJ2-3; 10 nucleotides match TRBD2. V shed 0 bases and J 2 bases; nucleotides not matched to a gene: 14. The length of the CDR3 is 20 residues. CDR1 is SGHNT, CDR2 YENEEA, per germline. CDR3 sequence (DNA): TGTGCCAGCAGCTTAGATTGGGGGACTAGCGTAAAGTCAATCACAGATACGCAGTATTTT. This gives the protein CASSLDWGTSVKSITDTQYF. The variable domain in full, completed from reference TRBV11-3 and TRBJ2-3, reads EAGVVQSPRYKIIEKKQPVAFWCNPISGHNTLYWYLQNLGQGPELLIRYENEEAVDDSQLPKDRFSAERLKGVDSTLKIQPAELGDSAVYLCASSLDWGTSVKSITDTQYFGPGTRLTVL.

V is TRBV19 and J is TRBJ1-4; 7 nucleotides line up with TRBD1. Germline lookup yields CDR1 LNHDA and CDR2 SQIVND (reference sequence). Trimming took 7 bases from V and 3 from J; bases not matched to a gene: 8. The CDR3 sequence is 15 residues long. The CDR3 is CASKQGEAPNEKLFF. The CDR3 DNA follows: TGTGCCAGTAAGCAGGGGGAAGCTCCTAATGAAAAACTGTTTTTT.

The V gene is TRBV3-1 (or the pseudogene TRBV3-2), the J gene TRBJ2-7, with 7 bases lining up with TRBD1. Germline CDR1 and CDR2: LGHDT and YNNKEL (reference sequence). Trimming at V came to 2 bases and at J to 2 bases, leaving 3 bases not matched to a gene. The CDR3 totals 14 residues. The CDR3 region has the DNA TGTGCCAGCAGCCAACTGGGGACAGCCTACGAGCAGTACTTC. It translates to CASSQLGTAYEQYF.

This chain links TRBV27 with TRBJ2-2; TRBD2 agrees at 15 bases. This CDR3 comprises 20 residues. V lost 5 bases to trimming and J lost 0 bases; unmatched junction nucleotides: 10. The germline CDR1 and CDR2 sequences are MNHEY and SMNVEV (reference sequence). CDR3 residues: CASSRPGLAGGYSNTGELFF. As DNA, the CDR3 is TGTGCCAGCAGTCGGCCGGGACTAGCGGGAGGATACTCGAACACCGGGGAGCTGTTTTTT.

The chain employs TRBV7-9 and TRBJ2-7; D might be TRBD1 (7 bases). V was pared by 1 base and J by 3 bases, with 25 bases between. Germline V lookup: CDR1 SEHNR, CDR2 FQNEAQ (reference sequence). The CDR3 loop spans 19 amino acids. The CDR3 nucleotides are TGTGCCAGCAGCTTAGTGCGGGATTTGGGACGACAGGGTTACTACGAGCAGTACTTC. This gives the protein CASSLVRDLGRQGYYEQYF.

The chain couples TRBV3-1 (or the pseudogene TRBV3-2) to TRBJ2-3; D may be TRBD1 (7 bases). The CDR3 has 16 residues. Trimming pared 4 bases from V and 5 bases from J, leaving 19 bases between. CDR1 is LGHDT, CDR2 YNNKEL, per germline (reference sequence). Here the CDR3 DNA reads TGTGCCAGCAGCCGGGGATGGCAGGGGGGAAGAGATACGCAGTATTTT. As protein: CASSRGWQGGRDTQYF.

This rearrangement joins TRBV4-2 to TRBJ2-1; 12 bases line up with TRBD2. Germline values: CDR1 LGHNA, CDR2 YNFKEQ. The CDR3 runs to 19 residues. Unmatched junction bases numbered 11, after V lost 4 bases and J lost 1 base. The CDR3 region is CASSPLRGLAGHSYNEQFF. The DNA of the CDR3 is TGTGCCAGCAGCCCCCTTAGGGGACTAGCGGGTCATTCCTACAATGAGCAGTTCTTC.

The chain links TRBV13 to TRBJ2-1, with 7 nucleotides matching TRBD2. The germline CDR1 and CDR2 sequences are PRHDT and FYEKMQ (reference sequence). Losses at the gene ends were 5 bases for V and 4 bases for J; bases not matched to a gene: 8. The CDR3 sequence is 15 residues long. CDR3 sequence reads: CASSVFAGEYNEQFF. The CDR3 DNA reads TGTGCCAGCAGCGTCTTTGCGGGAGAATACAATGAGCAGTTCTTC.

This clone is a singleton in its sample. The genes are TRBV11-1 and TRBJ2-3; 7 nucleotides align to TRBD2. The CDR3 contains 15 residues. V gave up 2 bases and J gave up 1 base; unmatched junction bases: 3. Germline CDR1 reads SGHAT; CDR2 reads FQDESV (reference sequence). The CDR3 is CASSLREGGTDTQYF. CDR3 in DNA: TGTGCCAGCAGCTTAAGGGAGGGAGGCACAGATACGCAGTATTTT.

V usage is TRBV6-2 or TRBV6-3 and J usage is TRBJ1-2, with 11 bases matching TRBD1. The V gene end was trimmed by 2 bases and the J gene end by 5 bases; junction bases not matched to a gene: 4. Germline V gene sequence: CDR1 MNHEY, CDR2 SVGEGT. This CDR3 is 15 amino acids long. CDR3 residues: CASSYGQGAGYGYTF. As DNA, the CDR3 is TGTGCCAGCAGTTACGGACAGGGGGCTGGGTATGGCTACACCTTC.

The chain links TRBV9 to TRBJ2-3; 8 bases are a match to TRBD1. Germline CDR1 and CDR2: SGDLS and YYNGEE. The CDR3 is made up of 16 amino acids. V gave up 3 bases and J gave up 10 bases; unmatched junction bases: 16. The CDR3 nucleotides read TGTGCCAGCAGCGCCTACCAGGGGGCCAACTTGGGGGCGCAGTATTTT. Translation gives CASSAYQGANLGAQYF.

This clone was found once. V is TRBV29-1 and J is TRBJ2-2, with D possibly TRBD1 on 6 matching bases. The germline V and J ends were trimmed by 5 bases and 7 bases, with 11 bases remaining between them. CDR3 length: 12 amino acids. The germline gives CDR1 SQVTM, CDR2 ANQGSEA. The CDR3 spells CSVWTASGELFF. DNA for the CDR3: TGCAGCGTTTGGACAGCGAGCGGGGAGCTGTTTTTT.

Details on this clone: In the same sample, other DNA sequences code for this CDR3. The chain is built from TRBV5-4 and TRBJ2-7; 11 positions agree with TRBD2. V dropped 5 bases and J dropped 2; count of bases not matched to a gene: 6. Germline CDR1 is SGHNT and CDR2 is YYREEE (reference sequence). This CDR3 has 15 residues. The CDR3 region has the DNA TGTGCCAGCAGTCCGGGGACTAGCGGAACCTACGAGCAGTACTTC. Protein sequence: CASSPGTSGTYEQYF.